The entry below gives a single TCR beta chain sequence along with its context. The data are from a study of blood T cell repertoires in COVID-19. The wider study: Researchers got acute and convalescent COVID-19 samples from the United States, Italy and Spain. The analysed material was cDNA or gDNA that came from T cells, B-cell-depleted T cells, or PBMCs.

Per germline, CDR1 LNHDA and CDR2 SQIVND (reference sequence). V was clipped by 5 bases and J by 0 bases, with 7 bases between them. This CDR3 is 13 amino acids long. Authors' methods: The authors estimated nucleated cell counts from reference gene primer amplification. Here immunoSEQ multiplex PCR was the method, and the copy in TCRdb shows in-frame clones only, minus some. That table is the source of V, J and clone size, and D and trimming were worked out from the DNA. Of approximately 24,000 clones in the sample, 86% are singletons; the top ten hold 4% to 6%. The sequence was obtained from a man aged 50-59 years with active COVID-19. Sequencing was performed on peripheral blood. The chain joins TRBV19 to TRBJ1-1, with D maybe TRBD1 (5 bases). The CDR3 sequence: CASSETVNTEAFF. In DNA, the CDR3 is TGTGCCAGTAGTGAGACAGTGAACACTGAAGCTTTCTTT.